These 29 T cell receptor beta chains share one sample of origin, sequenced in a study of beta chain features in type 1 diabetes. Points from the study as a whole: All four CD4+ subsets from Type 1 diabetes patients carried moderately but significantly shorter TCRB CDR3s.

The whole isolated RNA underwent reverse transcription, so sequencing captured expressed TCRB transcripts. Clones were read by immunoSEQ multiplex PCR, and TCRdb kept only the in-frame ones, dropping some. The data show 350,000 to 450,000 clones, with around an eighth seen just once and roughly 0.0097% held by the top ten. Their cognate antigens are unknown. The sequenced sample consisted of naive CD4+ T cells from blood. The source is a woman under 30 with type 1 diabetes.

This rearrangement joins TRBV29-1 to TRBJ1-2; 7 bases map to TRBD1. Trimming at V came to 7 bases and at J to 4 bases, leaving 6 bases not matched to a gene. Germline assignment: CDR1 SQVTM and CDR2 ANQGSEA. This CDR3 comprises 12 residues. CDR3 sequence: CSAGTEAYGYTF. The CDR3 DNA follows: TGCAGCGCGGGGACAGAAGCCTATGGCTACACCTTC.

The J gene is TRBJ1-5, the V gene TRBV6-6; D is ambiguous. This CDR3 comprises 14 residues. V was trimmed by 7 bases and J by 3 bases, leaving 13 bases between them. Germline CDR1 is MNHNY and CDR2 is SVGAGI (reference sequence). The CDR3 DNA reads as TGTGCCAGCACCCACAACCTGGTCAATCAGCCCCAGCATTTT. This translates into CASTHNLVNQPQHF.

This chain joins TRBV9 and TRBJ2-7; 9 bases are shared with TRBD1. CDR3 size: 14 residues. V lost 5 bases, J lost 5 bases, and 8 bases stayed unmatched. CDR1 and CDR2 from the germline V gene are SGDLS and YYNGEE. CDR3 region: CASSPGTGYHEQYF. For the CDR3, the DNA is TGTGCCAGCAGTCCCGGGACAGGGTACCACGAGCAGTACTTC.

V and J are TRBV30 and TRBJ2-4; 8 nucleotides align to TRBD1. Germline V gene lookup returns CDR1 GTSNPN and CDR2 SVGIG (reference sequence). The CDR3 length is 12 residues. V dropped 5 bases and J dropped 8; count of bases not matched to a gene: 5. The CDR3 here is CAWGRGPDIQYF. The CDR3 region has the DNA TGTGCCTGGGGCAGGGGGCCCGACATTCAGTACTTC.

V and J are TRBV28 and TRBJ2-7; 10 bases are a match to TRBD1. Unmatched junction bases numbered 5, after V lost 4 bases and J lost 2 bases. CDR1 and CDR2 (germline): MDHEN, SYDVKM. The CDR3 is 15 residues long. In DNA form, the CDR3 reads TGTGCCAGCAGTTCCCCGGGACAGGGGCCCTACGAGCAGTACTTC. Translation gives CASSSPGQGPYEQYF.

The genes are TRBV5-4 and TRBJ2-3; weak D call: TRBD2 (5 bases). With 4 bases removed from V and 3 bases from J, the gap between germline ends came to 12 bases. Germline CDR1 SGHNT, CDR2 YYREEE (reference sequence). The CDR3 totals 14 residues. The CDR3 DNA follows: TGTGCCAGCAGCCCGAGGGCCGCGACAGATACGCAGTATTTT. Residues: CASSPRAATDTQYF.

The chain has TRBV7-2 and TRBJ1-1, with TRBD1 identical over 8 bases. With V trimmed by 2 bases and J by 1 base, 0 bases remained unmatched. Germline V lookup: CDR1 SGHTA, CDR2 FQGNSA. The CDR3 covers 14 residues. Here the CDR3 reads CASSLQGANTEAFF. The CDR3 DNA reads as TGTGCCAGCAGCTTACAGGGGGCGAACACTGAAGCTTTCTTT.

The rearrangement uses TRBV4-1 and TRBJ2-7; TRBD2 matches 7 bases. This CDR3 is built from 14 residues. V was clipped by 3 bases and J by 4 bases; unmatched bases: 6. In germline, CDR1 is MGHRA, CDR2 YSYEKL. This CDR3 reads CASSHGTKPYEQYF. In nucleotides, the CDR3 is TGCGCCAGCAGCCACGGGACTAAGCCGTACGAGCAGTACTTC.

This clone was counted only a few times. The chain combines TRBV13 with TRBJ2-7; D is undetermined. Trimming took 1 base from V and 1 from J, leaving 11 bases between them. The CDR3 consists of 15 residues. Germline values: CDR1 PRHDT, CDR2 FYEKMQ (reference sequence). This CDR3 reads CASSLVRYPSYEQYF. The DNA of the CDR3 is TGTGCCAGCAGCTTAGTCAGATACCCGTCCTACGAGCAGTACTTC.

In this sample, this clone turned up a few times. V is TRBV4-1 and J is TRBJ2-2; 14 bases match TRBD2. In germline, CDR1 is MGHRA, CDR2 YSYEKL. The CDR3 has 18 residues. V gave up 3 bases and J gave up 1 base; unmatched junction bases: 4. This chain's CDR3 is CASSQTSGRAVNTGELFF. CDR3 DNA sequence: TGCGCCAGCAGCCAGACTAGCGGGAGGGCCGTGAACACCGGGGAGCTGTTTTTT.

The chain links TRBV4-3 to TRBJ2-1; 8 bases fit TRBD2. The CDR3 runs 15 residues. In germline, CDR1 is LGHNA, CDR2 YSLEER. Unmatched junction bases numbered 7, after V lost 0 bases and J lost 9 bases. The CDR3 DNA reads TGCGCCAGCAGCCAAGAGGGACTAGTATTGGGTGAGCAGTTCTTC. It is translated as CASSQEGLVLGEQFF.

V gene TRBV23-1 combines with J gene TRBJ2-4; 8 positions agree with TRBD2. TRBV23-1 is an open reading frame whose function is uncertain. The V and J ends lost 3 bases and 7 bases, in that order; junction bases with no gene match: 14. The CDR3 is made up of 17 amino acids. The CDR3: CASSHLGGGRRRNIQYF. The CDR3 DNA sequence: TGCGCCAGCAGTCACCTCGGGGGGGGGCGCAGACGGAACATTCAGTACTTC.

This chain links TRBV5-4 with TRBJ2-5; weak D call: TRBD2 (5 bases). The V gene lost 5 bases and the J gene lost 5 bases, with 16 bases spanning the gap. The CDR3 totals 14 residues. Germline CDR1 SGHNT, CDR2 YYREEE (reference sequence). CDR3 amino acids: CASSPWRAAETQYF. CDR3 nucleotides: TGTGCCAGCAGTCCATGGCGGGCTGCGGAGACCCAGTACTTC.

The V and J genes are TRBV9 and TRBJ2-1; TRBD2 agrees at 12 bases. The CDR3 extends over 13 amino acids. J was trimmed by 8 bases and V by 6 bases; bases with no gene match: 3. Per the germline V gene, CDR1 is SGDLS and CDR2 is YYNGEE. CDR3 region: CASTRLAGDEQFF. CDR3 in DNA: TGTGCCAGCACCCGACTAGCGGGAGATGAGCAGTTCTTC.

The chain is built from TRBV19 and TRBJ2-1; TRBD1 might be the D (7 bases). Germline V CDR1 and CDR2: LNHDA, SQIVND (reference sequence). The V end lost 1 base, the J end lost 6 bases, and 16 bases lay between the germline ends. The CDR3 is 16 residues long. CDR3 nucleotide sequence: TGTGCCAGTAGTATAGGCCCGTGGCAGGGGGGCAATGAGCAGTTCTTC. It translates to CASSIGPWQGGNEQFF. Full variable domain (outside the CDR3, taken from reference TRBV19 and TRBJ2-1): DGGITQSPKYLFRKEGQNVTLSCEQNLNHDAMYWYRQDPGQGLRLIYYSQIVNDFQKGDIAEGYSVSREKKESFPLTVTSAQKNPTAFYLCASSIGPWQGGNEQFFGPGTRLTVL.

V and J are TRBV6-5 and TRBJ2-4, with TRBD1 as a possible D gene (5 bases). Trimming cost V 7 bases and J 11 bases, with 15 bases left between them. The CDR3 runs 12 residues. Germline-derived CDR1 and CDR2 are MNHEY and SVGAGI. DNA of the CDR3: TGTGCCAGCACGGACAACCCAGAGGTTCAGTACTTC. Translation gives CASTDNPEVQYF.

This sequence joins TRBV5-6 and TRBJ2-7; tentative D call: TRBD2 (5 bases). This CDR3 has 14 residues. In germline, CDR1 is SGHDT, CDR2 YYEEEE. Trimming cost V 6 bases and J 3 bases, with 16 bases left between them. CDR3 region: CASTQRLGLYEQYF. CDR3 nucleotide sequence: TGTGCCAGCACCCAGCGGCTAGGTCTCTACGAGCAGTACTTC.

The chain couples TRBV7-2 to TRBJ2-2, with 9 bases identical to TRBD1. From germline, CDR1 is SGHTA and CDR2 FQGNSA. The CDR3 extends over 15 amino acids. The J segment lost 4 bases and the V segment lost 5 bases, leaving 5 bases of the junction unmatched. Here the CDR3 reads CASSQGQGGTGELFF. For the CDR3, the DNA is TGTGCCAGCAGCCAGGGACAGGGAGGCACCGGGGAGCTGTTTTTT. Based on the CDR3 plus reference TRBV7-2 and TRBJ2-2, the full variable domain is GAGVSQSPSNKVTEKGKDVELRCDPISGHTALYWYRQSLGQGLEFLIYFQGNSAPDKSGLPSDRFSAERTGGSVSTLTIQRTQQEDSAVYLCASSQGQGGTGELFFGEGSRLTVL.

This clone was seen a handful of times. DNA of the CDR3: TGTGCCAGCAGCTCCAGGGGGTTCACCGGGGAGCTGTTTTTT. Translation: CASSSRGFTGELFF. V usage is TRBV5-4 and J usage is TRBJ2-2; 7 bases agree with TRBD1. The CDR3 is made up of 14 amino acids. After removal of 3 bases from V and 4 bases from J, the junction contained 3 bases not matched to a gene. The germline gives CDR1 SGHNT, CDR2 YYREEE (reference sequence).

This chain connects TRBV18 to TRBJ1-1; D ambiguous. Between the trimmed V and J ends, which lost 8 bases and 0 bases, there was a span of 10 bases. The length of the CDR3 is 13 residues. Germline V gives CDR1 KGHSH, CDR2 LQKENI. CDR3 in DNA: TGTGCCAGCCTAGGATGGATGAACACTGAAGCTTTCTTT. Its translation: CASLGWMNTEAFF. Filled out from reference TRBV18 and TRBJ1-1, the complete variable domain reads NAGVMQNPRHLVRRRGQEARLRCSPMKGHSHVYWYRQLPEEGLKFMVYLQKENIIDESGMPKERFSAEFPKEGPSILRIQQVVRGDSAAYFCASLGWMNTEAFFGQGTRLTVV.

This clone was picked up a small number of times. The CDR3: CASSQDGREPYGYTF. The CDR3 nucleotides read TGCGCCAGCAGCCAAGATGGCAGGGAACCCTATGGCTACACCTTC. The chain joins TRBV4-3 to TRBJ1-2; a weak D match, TRBD1 (5 bases). This CDR3 spans 15 amino acids. V was shortened by 0 bases and J by 4 bases, with 12 bases between the two germline ends. Per the germline V gene, CDR1 is LGHNA and CDR2 is YSLEER.

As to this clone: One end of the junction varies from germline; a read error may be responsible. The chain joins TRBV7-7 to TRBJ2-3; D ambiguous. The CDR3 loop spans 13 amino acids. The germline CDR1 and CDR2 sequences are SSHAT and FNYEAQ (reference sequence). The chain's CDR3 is CASSWAGSDTQYF. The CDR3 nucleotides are TGTGCTAGCAGCTGGGCAGGTTCAGATACGCAGTATTTT. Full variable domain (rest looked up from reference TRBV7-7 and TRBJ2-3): GAGVSQSPRYKVTKRGQDVTLRCDPISSHATLYWYQQALGQGPEFLTYFNYEAQPDKSGLPSDRFSAERPEGSISTLTIQRTEQRDSAMYRCASSWAGSDTQYFGPGTRLTVL.

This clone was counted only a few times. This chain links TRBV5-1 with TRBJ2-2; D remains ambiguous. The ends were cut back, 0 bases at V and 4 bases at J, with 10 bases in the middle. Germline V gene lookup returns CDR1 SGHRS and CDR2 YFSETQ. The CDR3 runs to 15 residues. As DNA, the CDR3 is TGCGCCAGCAGCTTGGCCCCGCCAGTCACCGGGGAGCTGTTTTTT. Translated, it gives CASSLAPPVTGELFF.

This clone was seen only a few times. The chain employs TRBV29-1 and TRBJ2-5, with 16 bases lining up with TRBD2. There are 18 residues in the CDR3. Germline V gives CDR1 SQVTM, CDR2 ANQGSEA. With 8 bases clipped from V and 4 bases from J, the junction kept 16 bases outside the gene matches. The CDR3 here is CSPRVLGTSGRVPETQYF. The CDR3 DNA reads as TGCAGCCCTCGGGTTTTGGGGACTAGCGGGAGGGTTCCAGAGACCCAGTACTTC.

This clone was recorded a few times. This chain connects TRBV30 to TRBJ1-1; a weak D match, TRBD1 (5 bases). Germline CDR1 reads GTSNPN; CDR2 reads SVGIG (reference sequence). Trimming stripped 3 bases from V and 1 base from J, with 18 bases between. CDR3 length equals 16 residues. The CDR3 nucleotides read TGTGCCTGGAGGGCCGGCCTAGGGAGGGGGAACACTGAAGCTTTCTTT. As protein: CAWRAGLGRGNTEAFF.

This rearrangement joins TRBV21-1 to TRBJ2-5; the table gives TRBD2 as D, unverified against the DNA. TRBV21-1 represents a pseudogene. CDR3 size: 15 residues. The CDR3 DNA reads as TGTGCCAGCAGCAAGATCGAGCGGGAGATGGAGACCCAGTACTTC. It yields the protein CASSKIEREMETQYF.

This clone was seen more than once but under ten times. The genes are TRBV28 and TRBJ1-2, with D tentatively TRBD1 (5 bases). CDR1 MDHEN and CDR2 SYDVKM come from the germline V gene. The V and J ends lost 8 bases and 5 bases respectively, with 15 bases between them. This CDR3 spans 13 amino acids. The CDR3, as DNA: TGTGCCAGCGCCCTGGGGCAGAGATATGGCTACACCTTC. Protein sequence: CASALGQRYGYTF.

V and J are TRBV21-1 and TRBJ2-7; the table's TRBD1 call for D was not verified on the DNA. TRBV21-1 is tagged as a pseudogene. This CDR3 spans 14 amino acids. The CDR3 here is CASSPRGYSYEQYF. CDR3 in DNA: TGTGCCAGCAGCCCCAGGGGCTATTCCTACGAGCAGTACTTC.

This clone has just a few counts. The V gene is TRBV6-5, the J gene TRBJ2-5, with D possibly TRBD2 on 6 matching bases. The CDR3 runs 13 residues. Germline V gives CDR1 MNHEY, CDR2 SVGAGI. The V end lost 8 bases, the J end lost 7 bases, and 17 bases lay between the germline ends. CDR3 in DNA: TGTGCCAGCGGGAGGACTTTTGAATGGACCCAGTACTTC. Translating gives CASGRTFEWTQYF.